Sequencing of this T cell receptor (beta chain) was carried out in a study of blood T cell repertoires in COVID-19. This table comes from immunoSEQ multiplex PCR, and its TCRdb copy is limited to in-frame clones, with some not included. The sample includes under 500,000 clones, over 75% of them seen just once. The CDR3 is made up of 14 amino acids. Trimming removed 7 bases at V and 3 bases at J, with 16 bases between. The germline V gene encodes CDR1 MNHEY and CDR2 SVGAGI. The sequence was collected from a man between 25 and 39 years old who had recovered from COVID-19. The rearrangement uses TRBV6-5 and TRBJ2-7; unclear D gene. Sequenced sample: PBMCs or T cells enriched from blood (not recorded which). The CDR3 DNA follows: TGTGCCAGCAAGAAAGTGAGAGGCAACTACGAGCAGTACTTC. Translation gives CASKKVRGNYEQYF.